This T cell receptor (beta chain) was captured by sequencing in a study of cytomegalovirus exposure and HLA in healthy donors. Unmatched junction bases numbered 6, after V lost 6 bases and J lost 4 bases. CDR3 length equals 14 residues. Looked up from germline, CDR1 is LNHDA and CDR2 is SQIVND (reference sequence). Both 60 Vbeta primers and 13 Jbeta primers went into the PCR. Sequenced by immunoSEQ multiplex PCR; TCRdb stores in-frame clones only, minus some. Its clone listing holds about 75,000 clones. This receptor was obtained from a young man in good health and CMV-seropositive. Sample: PBMCs. The V gene is TRBV19, the J gene TRBJ1-1; TRBD1 aligns across 9 bases. The CDR3 DNA reads as TGTGCCAGTAGCAGGACAGGGGAGAGCACTGAAGCTTTCTTT. This encodes CASSRTGESTEAFF.